The following is a T cell receptor beta chain sequence with its context. The target antigen is unknown. Regarding time point: after dendritic cell vaccination, including at tumor progression/relapse. Primers: 60 V beta forward and 13 J beta reverse. The protocol was immunoSEQ multiplex PCR, while the TCRdb copy is restricted to in-frame clones and leaves out a portion. Among approximately 99,000 clones, about 85% were seen once, and the ten largest hold 5% to 7%. Deletions cut 6 bases from V and 0 bases from J, with 12 bases between. The CDR3 spans 16 residues. Germline lookup yields CDR1 MDHEN and CDR2 SYDVKM. This entry comes from a study of glioma-infiltrating T cells after dendritic cell vaccination. At the level of the study: Dendritic cell vaccine was injected intradermally three times, biweekly.

Study outcomes and limitations: Higher pretreatment TIL content predicted longer progression-free time and survival.

This material consisted of blood, taken after dendritic cell vaccination. The origin of this receptor is a human donor with glioblastoma. This chain links TRBV28 with TRBJ2-6, with D maybe TRBD2 (6 bases). The CDR3 sequence: CASRRGPISGANVLTF. CDR3 nucleotides: TGTGCCAGCAGGCGGGGACCAATCTCTGGGGCCAACGTCCTGACTTTC. Supplemented by reference TRBV28 and TRBJ2-6, the full variable domain reads DVKVTQSSRYLVKRTGEKVFLECVQDMDHENMFWYRQDPGLGLRLIYFSYDVKMKEKGDIPEGYSVSREKKERFSLILESASTNQTSMYLCASRRGPISGANVLTFGAGSRLTVL.